Following are 9 T cell receptor beta chains from one sample sequenced in a study of cytomegalovirus exposure and HLA in healthy donors. The PCR contained 60 Vbeta and 13 Jbeta primers. The assay was immunoSEQ multiplex PCR, and TCRdb's table has in-frame clones only and misses some. The top ten clones hold 3% to 4% of a sample with about 150,000 clones, about 83% of them seen once. Sequencing was carried out using PBMCs. These receptors were taken from a woman aged 40 to 50 in good health and CMV-seronegative.

The genes are TRBV10-1 and TRBJ2-2; D is undetermined. V gave up 5 bases and J gave up 2 bases, with 6 bases separating them. The V gene's germline CDR1 is WNHNN and CDR2 SYGVQD (reference sequence). The CDR3 extends over 13 amino acids. As DNA, the CDR3 is TGCGCCAGCAGTTTCTCCAACACCGGGGAGCTGTTTTTT. This translates into CASSFSNTGELFF.

To note about this clone: Germline and junction disagree at one end, which may indicate a read error. V is TRBV29-1 and J is TRBJ2-3; D perhaps matches TRBD2 (5 bases). This CDR3 spans 13 amino acids. The germline gives CDR1 SQVTM, CDR2 ANQGSEA. The CDR3: CSVDLGGTDAQYF. CDR3 in DNA: TGCAGCGTTGACTTAGGAGGCACAGATGCGCAGTATTTT.

V is TRBV10-3 and J is TRBJ2-7; 7 nucleotides align to TRBD1. V gave up 2 bases and J gave up 11 bases; unmatched junction bases: 6. Germline V CDR1 and CDR2: ENHRY, SYGVKD. CDR3 size: 12 residues. CDR3 amino acids: CAISEGEQGEYF. The CDR3 region has the DNA TGTGCCATCAGTGAGGGTGAGCAGGGGGAGTACTTC.

In its sample, this clone was seen a few times. V is TRBV21-1 and J is TRBJ1-1; TRBD1 is the table's D call, not checked against the DNA. TRBV21-1 is a listed pseudogene. This CDR3 comprises 14 residues. CDR3 bases: TGTGCCAGCAGCGAACACACCAGGAACACTGAAGCTTTCTTT. Residues: CASSEHTRNTEAFF.

This chain links TRBV2 with TRBJ2-5; D possibly corresponds to TRBD2 (5 bases). This CDR3 is 13 amino acids long. Germline V lookup: CDR1 SNHLY, CDR2 FYNNEI. Trimming cost V 4 bases and J 4 bases, with 10 bases left between them. This CDR3 is CASSVEGTETQYF. The CDR3 bases are TGTGCCAGCAGTGTCGAGGGTACAGAGACCCAGTACTTC. The complete variable domain, with remaining parts taken from reference TRBV2 and TRBJ2-5, reads EPEVTQTPSHQVTQMGQEVILRCVPISNHLYFYWYRQILGQKVEFLVSFYNNEISEKSEIFDDQFSVERPDGSNFTLKIRSTKLEDSAMYFCASSVEGTETQYFGPGTRLLVL.

Only one count was recorded for this clone. The chain links TRBV5-1 to TRBJ2-3; TRBD2 is a possible D gene (6 bases). CDR3 size: 14 residues. Between the trimmed V and J ends, which lost 2 bases and 3 bases, there was a span of 10 bases. The germline V gene has CDR1 SGHRS and CDR2 YFSETQ. CDR3 loop: CASSFETSTDTQYF. In nucleotides, the CDR3 is TGCGCCAGCAGCTTCGAGACTAGTACAGATACGCAGTATTTT.

V gene TRBV5-1 combines with J gene TRBJ1-2; 8 nucleotides line up with TRBD1. This CDR3 is built from 16 residues. Unmatched junction bases numbered 14, after V lost 2 bases and J lost 8 bases. The V gene's germline CDR1 is SGHRS and CDR2 YFSETQ. The CDR3 bases are TGCGCCAGCAGCTTTGAAGAGGACAGGGAGAACGGGGGCTACACCTTC. Protein: CASSFEEDRENGGYTF.

The chain uses TRBV11-2 and TRBJ2-1, with TRBD1 as a possible D gene (6 bases). V was pared by 1 base and J by 2 bases, with 9 bases between. Looked up from germline, CDR1 is SGHAT and CDR2 is FQNNGV. The CDR3 has 15 amino acids. The CDR3 here is CASSLVGGTYNEQFF. Written as DNA, the CDR3 is TGTGCCAGCAGCTTAGTAGGGGGAACCTACAATGAGCAGTTCTTC.

The chain combines TRBV7-2 with TRBJ2-3; 13 nucleotides align to TRBD2. The germline CDR1 and CDR2 sequences are SGHTA and FQGNSA. Trimming cost V 4 bases and J 6 bases; bases outside gene matches: 10. CDR3 length: 17 amino acids. In nucleotides, the CDR3 is TGTGCCAGCAGCTCACGACTAGCGGGGGGTAGGAGGGATACGCAGTATTTT. It yields the protein CASSSRLAGGRRDTQYF.